Below are 24 T cell receptor beta chains sequenced from a single sample in a study of cytomegalovirus exposure and HLA in healthy donors. 13 Jbeta primers and 60 Vbeta primers were used for the PCR. TCRdb's table, derived via immunoSEQ multiplex PCR, lists solely in-frame clones and lacks some. The sample consists of roughly 150,000 clones, under 70% of them appearing once. The sample consisted of PBMCs. Source of these receptors: a woman in her twenties or thirties in good health and CMV-seropositive.

The chain combines TRBV19 with TRBJ1-5; TRBD1 is a possible D gene (6 bases). Trimming stripped 7 bases from V and 4 bases from J, with 23 bases between. Germline V gene lookup returns CDR1 LNHDA and CDR2 SQIVND (reference sequence). CDR3 length: 17 amino acids. DNA of the CDR3: TGTGCCAGTATCGACAAACAGGGATCAGGGATTAATCAGCCCCAGCATTTT. Translated: CASIDKQGSGINQPQHF.

The rearrangement joins TRBV28 to TRBJ2-7; D remains ambiguous. Trimming removed 5 bases from V and 2 bases from J, with 10 bases in between. The germline V gene has CDR1 MDHEN and CDR2 SYDVKM. The CDR3 extends over 13 amino acids. CDR3 coding DNA: TGTGCCAGCAGTCTCCCTATGACCTACGAGCAGTACTTC. Its protein product is CASSLPMTYEQYF.

The CDR3 sequence is CATSRDGGGGANVLTF. DNA of the CDR3: TGTGCCACCAGCAGAGATGGGGGAGGTGGGGCCAACGTCCTGACTTTC. This chain links TRBV15 with TRBJ2-6, with a tentative D call TRBD2 (6 bases). The CDR3 runs 16 residues. V lost 0 bases and J 3 bases, leaving 9 bases between the germline ends. CDR1 is LNHNV, CDR2 YYDKDF, per germline (reference sequence).

The sample holds a few counts of this clone. The CDR3 region has the DNA TGCGCCAGCAGTCAATCCAGGGTGATTGAATACGAGCAGTACTTC. It specifies CASSQSRVIEYEQYF. V is TRBV23-1 and J is TRBJ2-7; a weak D match, TRBD1 (5 bases). TRBV23-1 is an open reading frame whose function is uncertain. V shed 0 bases and J shed 4 bases, with 13 bases lying between them. The CDR3 has 15 residues.

The table lists this clone with a few counts. The chain links TRBV30 to TRBJ2-4; the match to TRBD1 covers 7 bases. V dropped 5 bases and J dropped 7; count of bases not matched to a gene: 5. This CDR3 has 12 residues. CDR1 and CDR2 from the germline V gene are GTSNPN and SVGIG (reference sequence). The chain's CDR3 is CAWGSTGNIQYF. Here the CDR3 DNA reads TGTGCCTGGGGTTCGACAGGGAACATTCAGTACTTC.

This chain uses TRBV5-8 with TRBJ2-7, with TRBD1 matching over 7 bases. The trim removed 0 bases at V and 5 bases at J, leaving 11 bases unmatched. Germline V lookup: CDR1 SGHTS, CDR2 YDEGEE. This CDR3 has 16 residues. The CDR3 DNA follows: TGTGCCAGCAGCTTGGGACAGGGCAATCTTAGGGACGAGCAGTACTTC. This sequence encodes CASSLGQGNLRDEQYF.

This clone was seen a single time. This chain connects TRBV19 to TRBJ1-2; D is perhaps TRBD1 (5 bases). The V gene's germline CDR1 is LNHDA and CDR2 SQIVND (reference sequence). Trimming took off 7 bases at V and 3 bases at J, with 12 bases between the two ends. The CDR3 is 13 residues long. The CDR3 bases are TGTGCCAGTACTACAGGTTTTGACTATGGCTACACCTTC. Amino acids: CASTTGFDYGYTF.

This chain uses TRBV2 with TRBJ2-6; 8 bases agree with TRBD1. The CDR3 loop spans 16 amino acids. Per the germline V gene, CDR1 is SNHLY and CDR2 is FYNNEI. With 4 bases clipped from V and 2 bases from J, the junction kept 4 bases outside the gene matches. The chain's CDR3 is CASSVRQGPGANVLTF. Here the CDR3 DNA reads TGTGCCAGCAGTGTACGACAGGGGCCTGGGGCCAACGTCCTGACTTTC.

The chain links TRBV6-4 to TRBJ2-7, with 7 positions matching TRBD1. The germline gives CDR1 MRHNA, CDR2 SNTAGT. The CDR3 loop spans 12 amino acids. Trimming cost V 6 bases and J 2 bases; bases outside gene matches: 1. The CDR3 loop is CASRTGPYEQYF. The DNA of the CDR3 is TGTGCCAGCAGGACAGGGCCCTACGAGCAGTACTTC.

The gene calls are TRBV15 and TRBJ2-2; D gene unclear. There are 13 residues in the CDR3. Germline loops: CDR1 LNHNV, CDR2 YYDKDF (reference sequence). The V end lost 3 bases, the J end lost 6 bases, and 8 bases lay between the germline ends. The CDR3 DNA reads TGTGCCACCAGCAGTTCCGGTGCCGGGGAGCTGTTTTTT. Translation gives CATSSSGAGELFF.

This chain connects TRBV2 to TRBJ1-1; D perhaps matches TRBD1 (5 bases). The CDR3 has 14 residues. V gave up 7 bases and J gave up 2 bases, with 14 bases separating them. The germline CDR1 and CDR2 sequences are SNHLY and FYNNEI. The CDR3: CASTETGQNTEAFF. CDR3 sequence (DNA): TGTGCCAGCACGGAAACAGGCCAAAACACTGAAGCTTTCTTT.

This clone showed up just once. This chain connects TRBV29-1 to TRBJ2-3; 7 nucleotides agree with TRBD2. The V and J ends lost 4 bases and 4 bases, in that order; junction bases with no gene match: 11. This CDR3 is built from 15 residues. CDR1 is SQVTM, CDR2 ANQGSEA, per germline. In DNA form, the CDR3 reads TGCAGCGTTGCTGGGGGGGGTCTTGGGGCAGATACGCAGTATTTT. It specifies CSVAGGGLGADTQYF.

The chain carries TRBV5-1 and TRBJ1-2; 8 nucleotides match TRBD1. This CDR3 has 13 amino acids. CDR1 is SGHRS, CDR2 YFSETQ, per germline. With V trimmed by 4 bases and J by 3 bases, 2 bases remained unmatched. For the CDR3, the DNA is TGCGCCAGCAGCCAGGACAGGGACTATGGCTACACCTTC. Translated: CASSQDRDYGYTF.

The chain has TRBV30 and TRBJ2-1; tentative D call: TRBD1 (5 bases). CDR3 length: 11 residues. The germline CDR1 and CDR2 sequences are GTSNPN and SVGIG (reference sequence). V gave up 0 bases and J gave up 11 bases, with 8 bases separating them. The CDR3: CAWSVRQQQFF. The CDR3 nucleotides are TGTGCCTGGAGTGTACGACAGCAGCAGTTCTTC.

Points on this clone: The same CDR3 also results from other DNA sequences found in this sample. The V call is TRBV6-5, the J call TRBJ1-4, with 7 positions matching TRBD1. Germline V gives CDR1 MNHEY, CDR2 SVGAGI. The CDR3 covers 14 residues. The V gene end was trimmed by 5 bases and the J gene end by 4 bases; junction bases not matched to a gene: 4. CDR3 amino acids: CASSKGTVNEKLFF. CDR3 DNA sequence: TGTGCCAGCAGTAAAGGGACAGTTAATGAAAAACTGTTTTTT.

The gene calls are TRBV5-1 and TRBJ1-1, with 8 positions matching TRBD1. This CDR3 has 14 amino acids. Losses at the gene ends were 5 bases for V and 6 bases for J; bases not matched to a gene: 9. The germline gives CDR1 SGHRS, CDR2 YFSETQ. The CDR3 sequence: CASSYGQGGPEAFF. The CDR3, as DNA: TGCGCCAGCAGTTACGGACAGGGTGGGCCTGAAGCTTTCTTT.

This clone was observed a few times. The chain has TRBV7-2 and TRBJ1-1; possibly TRBD1 for D (6 bases). Germline lookup yields CDR1 SGHTA and CDR2 FQGNSA. The V gene lost 2 bases and the J gene lost 4 bases, with 20 bases spanning the gap. The CDR3 runs to 17 residues. The chain's CDR3 is CASSLPEQGLYGTEAFF. The CDR3 DNA sequence: TGTGCCAGCAGCTTACCGGAGCAGGGGTTGTACGGCACTGAAGCTTTCTTT. Full variable domain (missing parts from reference TRBV7-2 and TRBJ1-1): GAGVSQSPSNKVTEKGKDVELRCDPISGHTALYWYRQSLGQGLEFLIYFQGNSAPDKSGLPSDRFSAERTGGSVSTLTIQRTQQEDSAVYLCASSLPEQGLYGTEAFFGQGTRLTVV.

This clone has more than one count but fewer than ten. This chain uses TRBV18 with TRBJ2-1, with a weak D call TRBD1 (5 bases). This CDR3 comprises 16 residues. Germline V CDR1 and CDR2: KGHSH, LQKENI. Between the trimmed V and J ends, which lost 0 bases and 3 bases, there was a span of 12 bases. CDR3: CASSPPRQGNYNEQFF. In DNA, the CDR3 is TGTGCCAGCTCACCACCTCGCCAGGGTAACTACAATGAGCAGTTCTTC.

The gene calls are TRBV6-7 and TRBJ2-7; possibly TRBD2 for D (6 bases). TRBV6-7 is an ORF, with its function uncertain. Trimming pared 5 bases from V and 7 bases from J, leaving 18 bases between. The CDR3 has 14 residues. The CDR3, as DNA: TGTGCCAGCAGTACACCGACTAGTAAGGAAGAGCAGTACTTC. Translating gives CASSTPTSKEEQYF.

The J gene is TRBJ2-6, the V gene TRBV6-5; no firm D call. This CDR3 region has 14 residues. Germline V lookup: CDR1 MNHEY, CDR2 SVGAGI. Trimming left V 7 bases short and J 3 bases short, with 10 bases between. CDR3 sequence (DNA): TGTGCCAGCAATCGTTTCGGTGGGGCCAACGTCCTGACTTTC. Residues: CASNRFGGANVLTF.

This clone was found a few times. The chain carries TRBV2 and TRBJ2-3; TRBD2 matches at 10 bases. The ends lost 8 bases at V and 4 bases at J; junction bases unmatched: 9. Germline lookup yields CDR1 SNHLY and CDR2 FYNNEI. The CDR3 runs 15 residues. The CDR3 spells CASHLAGGIPDTQYF. The DNA for the CDR3 is TGTGCCAGCCATTTAGCGGGGGGCATCCCAGATACGCAGTATTTT.

The chain recombines TRBV5-6 with TRBJ2-1; D is possibly TRBD2 (6 bases). The CDR3 length is 14 residues. Germline V CDR1 and CDR2: SGHDT, YYEEEE. V lost 0 bases to trimming and J lost 7 bases, with 11 bases between them. The CDR3 region is CASSLVGRWNEQFF. The CDR3, as DNA: TGTGCCAGCAGCTTGGTTGGGAGGTGGAATGAGCAGTTCTTC.

This clone occurred a few times. The chain couples TRBV28 to TRBJ2-3; D remains unclear. This CDR3 contains 12 residues. Germline lookup yields CDR1 MDHEN and CDR2 SYDVKM. V lost 3 bases and J lost 7, with 8 bases in between. In DNA form, the CDR3 reads TGTGCCAGCAGTTTCTTAGAGAATACGCAGTATTTT. Translated, it gives CASSFLENTQYF.

V and J are TRBV7-3 and TRBJ1-1; 10 bases are shared with TRBD1. Germline CDR1 is SGHTA and CDR2 is FQGTGA. With 4 bases clipped from V and 8 bases from J, the junction kept 7 bases outside the gene matches. The CDR3 length is 14 residues. The CDR3, as DNA: TGTGCCAGCAGCTCAACAGGACAGGGGGTCGAAGCTTTCTTT. Translated, it gives CASSSTGQGVEAFF.